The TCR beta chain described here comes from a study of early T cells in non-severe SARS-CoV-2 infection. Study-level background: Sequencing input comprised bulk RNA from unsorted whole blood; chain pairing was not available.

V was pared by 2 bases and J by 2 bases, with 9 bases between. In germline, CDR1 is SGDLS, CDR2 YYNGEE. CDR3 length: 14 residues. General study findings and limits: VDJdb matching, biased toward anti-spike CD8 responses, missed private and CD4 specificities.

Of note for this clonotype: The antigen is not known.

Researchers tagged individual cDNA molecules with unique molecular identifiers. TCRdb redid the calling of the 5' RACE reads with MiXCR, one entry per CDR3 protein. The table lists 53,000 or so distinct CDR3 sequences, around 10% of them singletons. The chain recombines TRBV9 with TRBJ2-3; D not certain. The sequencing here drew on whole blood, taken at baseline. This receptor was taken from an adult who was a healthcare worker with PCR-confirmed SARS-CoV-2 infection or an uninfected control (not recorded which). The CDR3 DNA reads TGTGCCAGCAGCGTTTTCCAAAACACAGATACGCAGTATTTT. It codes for CASSVFQNTDTQYF.